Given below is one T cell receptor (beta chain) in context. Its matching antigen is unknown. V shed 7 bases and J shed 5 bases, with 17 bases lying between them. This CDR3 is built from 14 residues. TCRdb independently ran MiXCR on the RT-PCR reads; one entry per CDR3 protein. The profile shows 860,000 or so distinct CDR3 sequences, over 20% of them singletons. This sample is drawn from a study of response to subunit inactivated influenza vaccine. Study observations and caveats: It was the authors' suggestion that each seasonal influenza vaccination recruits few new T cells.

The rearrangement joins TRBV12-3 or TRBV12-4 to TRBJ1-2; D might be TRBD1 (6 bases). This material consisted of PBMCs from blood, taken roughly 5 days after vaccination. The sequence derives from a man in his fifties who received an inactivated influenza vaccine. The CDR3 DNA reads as TGTGCCAGCACCCTCGGGGGGGGCAATTATGGCTACACCTTC. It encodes CASTLGGGNYGYTF.